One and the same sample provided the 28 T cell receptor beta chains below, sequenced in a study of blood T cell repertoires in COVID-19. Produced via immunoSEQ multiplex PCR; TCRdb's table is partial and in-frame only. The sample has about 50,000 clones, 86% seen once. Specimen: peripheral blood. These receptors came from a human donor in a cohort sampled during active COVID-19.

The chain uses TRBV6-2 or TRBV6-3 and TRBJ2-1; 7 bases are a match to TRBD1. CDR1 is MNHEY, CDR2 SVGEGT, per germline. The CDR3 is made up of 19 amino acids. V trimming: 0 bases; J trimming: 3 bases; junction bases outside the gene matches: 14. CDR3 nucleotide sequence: TGTGCCAGCAGTTACTCCTCCCCCTTAGGGGGCCTACACTACAATGAGCAGTTCTTC. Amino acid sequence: CASSYSSPLGGLHYNEQFF.

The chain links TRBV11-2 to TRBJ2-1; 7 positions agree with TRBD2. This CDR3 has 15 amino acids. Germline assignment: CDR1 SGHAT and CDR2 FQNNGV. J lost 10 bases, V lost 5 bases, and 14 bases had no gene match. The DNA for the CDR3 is TGTGCCAGCAGCAAGCGGGATCTAGCGGTCGGCGAGCAGTTCTTC. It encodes CASSKRDLAVGEQFF.

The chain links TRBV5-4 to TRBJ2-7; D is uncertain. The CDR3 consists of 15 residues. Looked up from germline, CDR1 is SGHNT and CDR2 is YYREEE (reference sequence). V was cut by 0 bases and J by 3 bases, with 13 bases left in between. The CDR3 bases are TGTGCCAGCAGCTTGGGGTTCAGCGCAAGCTACGAGCAGTACTTC. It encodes CASSLGFSASYEQYF.

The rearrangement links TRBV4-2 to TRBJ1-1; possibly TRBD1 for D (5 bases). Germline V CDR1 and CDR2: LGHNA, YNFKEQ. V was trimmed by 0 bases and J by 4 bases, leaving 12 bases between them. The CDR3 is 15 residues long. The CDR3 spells CASSQDSARVTEAFF. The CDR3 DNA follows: TGTGCCAGCAGCCAAGATTCGGCCAGGGTCACTGAAGCTTTCTTT.

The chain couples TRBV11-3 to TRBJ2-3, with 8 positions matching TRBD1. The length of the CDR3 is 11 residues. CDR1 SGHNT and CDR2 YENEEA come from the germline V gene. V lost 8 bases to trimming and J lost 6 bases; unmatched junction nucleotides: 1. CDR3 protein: CASQGADTQYF. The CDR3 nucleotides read TGTGCCAGCCAGGGGGCGGATACGCAGTATTTT.

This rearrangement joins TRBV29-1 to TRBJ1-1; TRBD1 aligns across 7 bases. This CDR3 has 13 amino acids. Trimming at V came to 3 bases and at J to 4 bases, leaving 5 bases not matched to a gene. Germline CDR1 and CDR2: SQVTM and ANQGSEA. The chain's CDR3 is CSVEKGAATEAFF. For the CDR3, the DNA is TGCAGCGTTGAGAAGGGGGCCGCCACTGAAGCTTTCTTT.

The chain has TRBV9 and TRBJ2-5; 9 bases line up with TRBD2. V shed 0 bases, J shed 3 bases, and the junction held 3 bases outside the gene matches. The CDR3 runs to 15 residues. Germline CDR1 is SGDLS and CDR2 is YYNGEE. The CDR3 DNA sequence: TGTGCCAGCAGCGTAGACGAGCGGGAGGAAGAGACCCAGTACTTC. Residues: CASSVDEREEETQYF.

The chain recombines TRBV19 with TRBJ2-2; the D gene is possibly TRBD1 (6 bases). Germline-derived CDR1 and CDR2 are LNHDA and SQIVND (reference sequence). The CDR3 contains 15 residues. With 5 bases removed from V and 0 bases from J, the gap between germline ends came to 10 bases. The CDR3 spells CASSLRTANTGELFF. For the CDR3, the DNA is TGTGCCAGTAGTCTCAGGACAGCGAACACCGGGGAGCTGTTTTTT.

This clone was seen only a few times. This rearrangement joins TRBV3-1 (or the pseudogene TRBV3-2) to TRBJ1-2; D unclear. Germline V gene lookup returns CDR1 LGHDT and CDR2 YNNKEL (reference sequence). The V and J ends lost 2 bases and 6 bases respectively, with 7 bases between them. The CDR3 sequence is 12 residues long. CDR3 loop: CASSQLLDGYTF. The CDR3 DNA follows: TGTGCCAGCAGCCAACTATTAGATGGCTACACCTTC.

The CDR3 here is CASRGARSSYNEQFF. The DNA of the CDR3 is TGTGCCAGCAGGGGAGCACGGAGCTCCTACAATGAGCAGTTCTTC. The chain joins TRBV6-5 to TRBJ2-1, with a possible D match to TRBD2 (5 bases). Germline loops: CDR1 MNHEY, CDR2 SVGAGI. The CDR3 spans 15 residues. Trimming stripped 6 bases from V and 0 bases from J, with 12 bases between.

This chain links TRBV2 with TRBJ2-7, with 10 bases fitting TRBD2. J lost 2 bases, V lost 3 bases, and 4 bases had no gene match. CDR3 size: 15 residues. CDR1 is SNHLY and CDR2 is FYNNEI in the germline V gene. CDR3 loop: CASSEGLAPAYEQYF. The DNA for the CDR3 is TGTGCCAGCAGTGAGGGACTAGCGCCAGCCTACGAGCAGTACTTC.

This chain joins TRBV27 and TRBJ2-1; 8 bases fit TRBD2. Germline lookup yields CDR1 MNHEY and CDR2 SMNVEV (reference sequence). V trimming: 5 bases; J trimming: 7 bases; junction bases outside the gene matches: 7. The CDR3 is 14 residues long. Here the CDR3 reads CASSGGRPGNEQFF. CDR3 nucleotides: TGTGCCAGCAGTGGCGGGAGGCCCGGGAATGAGCAGTTCTTC.

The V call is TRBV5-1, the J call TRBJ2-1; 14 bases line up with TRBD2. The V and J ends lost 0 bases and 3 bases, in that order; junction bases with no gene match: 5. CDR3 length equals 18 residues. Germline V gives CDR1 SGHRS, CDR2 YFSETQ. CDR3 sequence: CASSLAGTSGRNYNEQFF. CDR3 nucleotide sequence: TGCGCCAGCAGCTTGGCCGGGACTAGCGGGAGAAACTACAATGAGCAGTTCTTC.

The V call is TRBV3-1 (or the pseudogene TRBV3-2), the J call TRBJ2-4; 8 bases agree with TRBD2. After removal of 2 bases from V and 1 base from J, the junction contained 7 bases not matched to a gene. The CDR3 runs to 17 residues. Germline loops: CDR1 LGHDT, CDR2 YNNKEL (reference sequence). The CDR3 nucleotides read TGTGCCAGCAGCCAATCATCTAGCGGGCGGGCCAAAAACATTCAGTACTTC. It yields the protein CASSQSSSGRAKNIQYF.

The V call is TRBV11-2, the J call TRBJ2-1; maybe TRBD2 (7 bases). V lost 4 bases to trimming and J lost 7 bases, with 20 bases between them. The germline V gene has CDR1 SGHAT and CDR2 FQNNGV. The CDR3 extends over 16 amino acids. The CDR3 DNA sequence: TGTGCCAGCAGCTCTATGCGCCGGGGGGCGGGGAATGAGCAGTTCTTC. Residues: CASSSMRRGAGNEQFF.

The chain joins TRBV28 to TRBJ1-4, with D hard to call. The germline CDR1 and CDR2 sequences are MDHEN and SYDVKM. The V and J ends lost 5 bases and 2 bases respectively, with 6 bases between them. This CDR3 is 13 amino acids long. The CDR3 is CASSVGTNEKLFF. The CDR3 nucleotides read TGTGCCAGCAGTGTCGGGACTAATGAAAAACTGTTTTTT. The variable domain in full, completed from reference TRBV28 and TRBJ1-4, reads DVKVTQSSRYLVKRTGEKVFLECVQDMDHENMFWYRQDPGLGLRLIYFSYDVKMKEKGDIPEGYSVSREKKERFSLILESASTNQTSMYLCASSVGTNEKLFFGSGTQLSVL.

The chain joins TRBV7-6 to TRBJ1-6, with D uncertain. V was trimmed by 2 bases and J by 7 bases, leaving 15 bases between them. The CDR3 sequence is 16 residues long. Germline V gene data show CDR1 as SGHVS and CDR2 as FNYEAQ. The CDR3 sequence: CASSLRTGNPNSPLHF. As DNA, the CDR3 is TGTGCCAGCAGCTTAAGGACTGGGAATCCGAATTCACCCCTCCACTTT.

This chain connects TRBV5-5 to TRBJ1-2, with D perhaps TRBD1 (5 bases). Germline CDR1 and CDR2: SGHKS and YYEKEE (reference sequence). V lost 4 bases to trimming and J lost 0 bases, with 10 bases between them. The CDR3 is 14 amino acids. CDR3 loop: CASSRAGTNYGYTF. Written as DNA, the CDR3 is TGTGCCAGCAGCAGGGCAGGGACTAACTATGGCTACACCTTC.

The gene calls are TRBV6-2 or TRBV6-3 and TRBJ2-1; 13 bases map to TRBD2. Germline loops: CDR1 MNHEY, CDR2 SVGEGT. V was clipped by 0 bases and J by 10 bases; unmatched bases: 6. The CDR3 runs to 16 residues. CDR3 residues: CASSYSGLAGFGEQFF. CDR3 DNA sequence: TGTGCCAGCAGTTACTCGGGACTAGCGGGGTTTGGCGAGCAGTTCTTC.

DNA of the CDR3: TGTGCCAGCAGCCAGTACCAGGATGAGCAGTTCTTC. This gives the protein CASSQYQDEQFF. The gene calls are TRBV3-1 (or the pseudogene TRBV3-2) and TRBJ2-1; no firm D call. Trimming cost V 3 bases and J 8 bases, with 8 bases left between them. The CDR3 has 12 residues. Germline-derived CDR1 and CDR2 are LGHDT and YNNKEL (reference sequence).

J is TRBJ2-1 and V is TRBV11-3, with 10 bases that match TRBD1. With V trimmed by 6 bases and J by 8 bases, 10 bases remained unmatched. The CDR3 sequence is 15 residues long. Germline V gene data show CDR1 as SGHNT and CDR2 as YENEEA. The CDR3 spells CASSIRDRGFDEQFF. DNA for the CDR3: TGTGCCAGCAGTATCCGGGACAGGGGATTCGATGAGCAGTTCTTC.

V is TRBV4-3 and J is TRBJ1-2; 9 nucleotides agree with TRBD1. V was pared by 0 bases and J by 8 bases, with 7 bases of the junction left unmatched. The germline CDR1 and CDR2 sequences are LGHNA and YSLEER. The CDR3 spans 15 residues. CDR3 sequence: CASSQDIGDREGYTF. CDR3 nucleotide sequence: TGCGCCAGCAGCCAAGATATTGGGGACAGGGAAGGCTACACCTTC.

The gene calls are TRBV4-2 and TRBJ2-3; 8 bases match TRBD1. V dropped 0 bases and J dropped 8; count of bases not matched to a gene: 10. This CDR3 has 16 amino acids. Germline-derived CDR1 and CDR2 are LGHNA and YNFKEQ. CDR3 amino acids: CASSQDARGPLGTQYF. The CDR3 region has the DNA TGTGCCAGCAGCCAAGATGCCAGGGGGCCCTTGGGTACGCAGTATTTT.

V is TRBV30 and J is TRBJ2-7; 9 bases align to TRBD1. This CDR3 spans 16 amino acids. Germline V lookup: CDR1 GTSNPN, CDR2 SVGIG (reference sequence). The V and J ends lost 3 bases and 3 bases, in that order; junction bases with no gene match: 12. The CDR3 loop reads CAWSPPRQGVIYEQYF. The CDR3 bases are TGTGCCTGGAGCCCACCCCGACAGGGGGTGATCTACGAGCAGTACTTC.

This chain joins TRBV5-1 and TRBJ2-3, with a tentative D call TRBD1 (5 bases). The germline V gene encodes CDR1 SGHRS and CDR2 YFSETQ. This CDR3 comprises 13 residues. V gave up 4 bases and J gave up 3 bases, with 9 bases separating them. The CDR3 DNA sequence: TGCGCCAGCAGCGGAACAGGAACAGATACGCAGTATTTT. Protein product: CASSGTGTDTQYF. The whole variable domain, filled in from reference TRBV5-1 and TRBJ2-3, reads KAGVTQTPRYLIKTRGQQVTLSCSPISGHRSVSWYQQTPGQGLQFLFEYFSETQRNKGNFPGRFSGRQFSNSRSEMNVSTLELGDSALYLCASSGTGTDTQYFGPGTRLTVL.

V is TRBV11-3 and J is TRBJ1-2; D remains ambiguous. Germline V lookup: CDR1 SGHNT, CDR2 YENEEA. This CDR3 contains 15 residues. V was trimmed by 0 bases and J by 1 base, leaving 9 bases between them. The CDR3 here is CASSLEGRVNYGYTF. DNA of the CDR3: TGTGCCAGCAGCTTAGAAGGGAGGGTTAACTATGGCTACACCTTC.

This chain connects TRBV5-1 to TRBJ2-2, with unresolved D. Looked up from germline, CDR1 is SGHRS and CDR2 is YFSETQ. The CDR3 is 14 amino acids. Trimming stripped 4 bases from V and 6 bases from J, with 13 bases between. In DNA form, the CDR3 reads TGCGCCAGCAGCCCGATTAGTAGTGCCGGGGAGCTGTTTTTT. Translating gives CASSPISSAGELFF. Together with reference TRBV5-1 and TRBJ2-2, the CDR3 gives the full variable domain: KAGVTQTPRYLIKTRGQQVTLSCSPISGHRSVSWYQQTPGQGLQFLFEYFSETQRNKGNFPGRFSGRQFSNSRSEMNVSTLELGDSALYLCASSPISSAGELFFGEGSRLTVL.

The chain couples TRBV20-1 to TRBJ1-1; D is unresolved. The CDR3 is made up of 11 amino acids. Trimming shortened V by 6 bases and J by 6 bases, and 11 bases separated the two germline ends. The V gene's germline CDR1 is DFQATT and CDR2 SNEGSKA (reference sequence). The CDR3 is CSAAGLAEAFF. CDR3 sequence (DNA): TGCAGTGCCGCGGGTCTAGCTGAAGCTTTCTTT.